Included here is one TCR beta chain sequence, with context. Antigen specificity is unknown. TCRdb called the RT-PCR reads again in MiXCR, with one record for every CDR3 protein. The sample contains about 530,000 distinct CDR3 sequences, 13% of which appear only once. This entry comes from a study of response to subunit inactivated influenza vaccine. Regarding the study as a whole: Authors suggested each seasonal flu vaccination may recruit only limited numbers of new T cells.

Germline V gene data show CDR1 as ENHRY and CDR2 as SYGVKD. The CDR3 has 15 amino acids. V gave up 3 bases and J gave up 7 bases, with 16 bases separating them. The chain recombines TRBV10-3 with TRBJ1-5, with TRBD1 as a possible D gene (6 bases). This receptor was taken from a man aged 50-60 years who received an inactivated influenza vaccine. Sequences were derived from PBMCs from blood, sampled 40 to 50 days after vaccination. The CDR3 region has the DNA TGTGCCATCAGTGAAAGTAGGGGGACTGGGCAGCCCCAGCATTTT. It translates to CAISESRGTGQPQHF.